This T cell receptor (beta chain) was recovered during a study of blood T cell repertoires in COVID-19. Study-wide context: Researchers got acute and convalescent COVID-19 samples from the United States, Italy and Spain.

This CDR3 is 15 amino acids long. The germline V gene has CDR1 LNHDA and CDR2 SQIVND (reference sequence). Trimming shortened V by 6 bases and J by 4 bases, and 15 bases separated the two germline ends. The repertoire was sequenced with immunoSEQ multiplex PCR; TCRdb's copy has only in-frame clones and lacks some. The repertoire includes under 200,000 clones, 70% to 90% of them detected once, and roughly 21% sits in the top ten. The rearrangement joins TRBV19 to TRBJ2-2, with a possible D match to TRBD2 (7 bases). Sample: peripheral blood. The TCR originated in a man aged 55 to 69 with active or convalescent COVID-19. This CDR3 is CASRSRGGVTGELFF. In DNA, the CDR3 is TGTGCCAGTAGATCTAGGGGGGGAGTCACCGGGGAGCTGTTTTTT.